This T cell receptor (beta chain) originates from a study of blood T cell repertoires in COVID-19. Study details: Samples taken during acute and convalescent COVID-19 were collected in the United States, Italy and Spain. T cells, B-cell-depleted T cells, or PBMCs provided the cDNA or gDNA that served as material.

The authors' processing: Nucleated cell counts were estimated from reference gene primer amplification. This table comes from immunoSEQ multiplex PCR, and its TCRdb copy is limited to in-frame clones, with some not included. The DNA was the basis for D and trimming; V, J and clone size are from that table. Among about 61,000 clones listed, approximately 91% were seen once. J lost 2 bases, V lost 4 bases, and 7 bases had no gene match. This CDR3 comprises 16 residues. Germline-derived CDR1 and CDR2 are LNHDA and SQIVND (reference sequence). The sequencing sample was made of peripheral blood. The genes are TRBV19 and TRBJ2-3; TRBD2 aligns across 9 bases. This clonotype was obtained from a woman in her 50s with active or convalescent COVID-19. CDR3 coding DNA: TGTGCCAGTAGTACTAATAGCGGGAGATACACAGATACGCAGTATTTT. It translates to CASSTNSGRYTDTQYF. Filled out from reference TRBV19 and TRBJ2-3, the complete variable domain reads DGGITQSPKYLFRKEGQNVTLSCEQNLNHDAMYWYRQDPGQGLRLIYYSQIVNDFQKGDIAEGYSVSREKKESFPLTVTSAQKNPTAFYLCASSTNSGRYTDTQYFGPGTRLTVL.